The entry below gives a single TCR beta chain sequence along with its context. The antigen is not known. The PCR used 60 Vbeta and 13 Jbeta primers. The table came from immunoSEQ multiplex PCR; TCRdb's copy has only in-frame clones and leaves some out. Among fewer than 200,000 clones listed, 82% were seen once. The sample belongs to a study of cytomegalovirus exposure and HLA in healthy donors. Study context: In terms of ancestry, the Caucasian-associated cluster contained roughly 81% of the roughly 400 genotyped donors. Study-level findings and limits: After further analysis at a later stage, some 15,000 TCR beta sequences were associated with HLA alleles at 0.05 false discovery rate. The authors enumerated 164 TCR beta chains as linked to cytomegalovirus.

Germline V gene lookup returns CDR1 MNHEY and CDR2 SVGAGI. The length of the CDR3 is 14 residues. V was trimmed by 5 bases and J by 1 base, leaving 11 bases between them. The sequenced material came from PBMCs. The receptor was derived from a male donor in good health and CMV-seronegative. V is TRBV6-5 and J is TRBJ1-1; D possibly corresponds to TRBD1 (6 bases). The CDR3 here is CASSEQGRNTEAFF. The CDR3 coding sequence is TGTGCCAGCAGTGAACAGGGCCGGAACACTGAAGCTTTCTTT.